This T cell receptor beta chain comes out of a study of cytomegalovirus exposure and HLA in healthy donors. Germline V CDR1 and CDR2: SQVTM, ANQGSEA. The CDR3 loop spans 14 amino acids. The V and J ends lost 6 bases and 5 bases respectively, with 17 bases between them. PCR amplification relied on 60 Vbeta primers (plus 13 Jbeta primers). Generated by immunoSEQ multiplex PCR, the TCRdb table keeps only in-frame clones and is missing some. This sample has around 160,000 clones, with over 75% found just once. V gene TRBV29-1 combines with J gene TRBJ2-1; maybe TRBD2 (6 bases). Source material: PBMCs. The sequence was collected from a human donor in good health. The CDR3 loop is CSVERPGVDNEQFF. Here the CDR3 DNA reads TGCAGCGTCGAAAGACCGGGAGTCGACAATGAGCAGTTCTTC.